This T cell receptor (beta chain) was sequenced during a study of T cells in Graves' hyperthyroidism and ophthalmopathy. Diagnosis of hyperthyroidism was new in patients aged 18 to 65, and its duration was under 2 months. The table lists this clonotype with many counts. Its matching antigen is unknown. Amplification of TCR beta CDR3 regions used RNA as the template. In the first-round RT-PCR of the TCR CDR3, the HTBI primer set was used. Each CDR3 protein gets one entry after TCRdb re-called the multiplex PCR reads with MiXCR. The table records roughly 420,000 distinct CDR3 sequences, roughly an eighth of them present only once. Losses at the gene ends were 5 bases for V and 1 base for J; bases not matched to a gene: 9. Germline CDR1 reads SGHAT; CDR2 reads FQNNGV. The CDR3 is 16 amino acids. The study, taken as a whole, reports: Among thyroid clonotypes expanded above 0.001, most also appeared in blood. Patients with ophthalmopathy were separated from those with stable hyperthyroidism by a 13 V-J model.

Material: blood. The clonotype was recovered from a woman aged 18-35 years with Graves' hyperthyroidism. The V gene is TRBV11-2, the J gene TRBJ2-3; 7 nucleotides align to TRBD2. Here the CDR3 DNA reads TGTGCCAGCAGCCCCAGTGGGGGGAGGGGCACAGATACGCAGTATTTT. Translation gives CASSPSGGRGTDTQYF.